This T cell receptor beta chain appears in the sequencing data of a study of early T cells in non-severe SARS-CoV-2 infection (dated by TCRdb to the early 2020s). In the study overall: TCR sequencing used bulk RNA from unsorted whole blood, so alpha and beta chains could not be paired.

This clonotype was recorded a few times. Its antigen remains undetermined. No base quality information exists; no much larger clone differs at one position. On the study overall, not on this receptor specifically: VDJdb matching was skewed toward anti-spike CD8 responses and likely underestimated virus-specific expansions, missing private and CD4 specificities.

The CDR3 contains 16 residues, cysteine and phenylalanine counted. The entry retains the CDR3 DNA only, 48 bases that are in frame from base 1. CDR1 and CDR2 are drawn from the germline V gene: SGHAT, FQNNGV. Deletion took 1 base off V and 1 base off J, with a span of 12 bases between the germline ends. Libraries were prepared through 5' RACE. Sequencing was performed on a NextSeq 500. In the TCR library protocol, unique molecular identifiers were attached to individual cDNA molecules to correct for PCR bias and sequencing error. Both TCR alpha and beta chains were sequenced, and tight co-correlation was observed between alpha and beta sequence abundances in each sample. In the original analysis: Decombinator V4 was used to annotate the V gene, J gene and CDR3 of the TCR sequences. TCRs were defined as expanded if a significant change between any two time points was detected under a Poisson model with p below 0.0001. Abundances of TCRs were expressed as counts per million after normalisation to the total number of TCRs sequenced in each sample. TRAV1-2 paired with TRAJ12, TRAJ20 or TRAJ33 defined MAIT TCRs, while TRAV10 paired with TRAJ18 defined iNKT TCRs. VDJdb, accessed on 1 November 2021, was searched for TCRs annotated for CMV, EBV and SARS-CoV-2, and TCRs annotated for more than one antigen were excluded. TCRdb passed the public sequencing reads through fastp at Q25 and MiXCR, retaining productive beta sequences. Identical CDR3 proteins give one entry, which carries the most common genes and DNA. TCRdb's processing, not the study's, gives the V and J calls here. The table for this sample lists some 60,000 distinct CDR3 sequences; over 10% of them were counted only once. Approximately 1.3% of the sample is taken by the ten largest.

A case-control design nested within a healthcare worker cohort in London, UK, was used, with weekly nasopharyngeal swab PCR tests and blood sampling performed. Healthcare workers were enrolled in the week of the UK lockdown, from 23 to 31 March 2020, and were followed every week for up to roughly 16 weeks. The rearranged segments are TRBV11-2 and TRBJ2-3; TRBD1 could be the D gene, as 6 bases match. This specimen was whole blood, taken at baseline. This clonotype was sampled from an adult who was a healthcare worker with PCR-confirmed SARS-CoV-2 infection or an uninfected control (not recorded which). Here the CDR3 is given as CASSLVKQGGTDTQYF. The bases are TGTGCCAGCAGCTTAGTCAAACAGGGAGGCACAGATACGCAGTATTTT.